Listed below are T cell receptor beta chains from one sample, sequenced in a study of blood T cell repertoires in COVID-19. Generated by immunoSEQ multiplex PCR, the TCRdb table keeps only in-frame clones and is missing some. The profile shows about 92,000 clones, about 90% of them singletons. Sequencing used peripheral blood. The receptors originated from a human donor with active COVID-19. The donor label of this sample is uncertain. CDR3s include the opening cysteine and the closing phenylalanine or tryptophan. The D gene is left open where the match is weak. Size is stated for part of the rows, as once, few or many counts, or as a class when the clone is expanded.

>TRBV6-6|TRBJ2-7|few|-|13
CASSPGSTYEQYF
TGTGCCAGCAGCCCGGGGTCAACCTACGAGCAGTACTTC
>TRBV20-1|TRBJ1-5|-|-|17
CSASWDGWGGSQQPQHF
TGCAGTGCTAGTTGGGATGGATGGGGGGGATCGCAGCAGCCCCAGCATTTT
>TRBV27|TRBJ2-5|-|TRBD2|15
CASKFRSGGRETQYF
TGTGCCAGCAAGTTTCGGTCGGGGGGGCGGGAGACCCAGTACTTC
>TRBV9|TRBJ2-2|-|TRBD2|16
CASSTITSGGPGELFF
TGTGCCAGCAGCACCATAACTAGCGGGGGGCCCGGGGAGCTGTTTTTT
>TRBV2|TRBJ1-2|-|-|14
CASSRTLPNYGYTF
TGTGCCAGCAGTCGGACATTACCGAACTATGGCTACACCTTC
>TRBV5-1|TRBJ2-2|-|-|15
CASSLMTVNTGELFF
TGCGCCAGCAGCTTAATGACAGTAAACACCGGGGAGCTGTTTTTT
>TRBV6-5|TRBJ1-2|-|-|14
CASSFRDKEYGYTF
TGTGCCAGCAGTTTTCGGGACAAGGAGTATGGCTACACCTTC
>TRBV3-1/TRBV3-2|TRBJ2-6|-|-|14
CASSQVEGANVLTF
TGTGCCAGCAGCCAAGTTGAGGGGGCCAACGTCCTGACTTTC
>TRBV10-3|TRBJ2-1|-|TRBD1|15
CAIRGDRGNNNEQFF
TGTGCCATCAGGGGGGACAGGGGAAATAACAATGAGCAGTTCTTC
>TRBV5-1|TRBJ2-7|-|TRBD1|14
CASSAGTGAYEQYF
TGCGCCAGCAGCGCCGGGACAGGGGCCTACGAGCAGTACTTC
>TRBV3-1/TRBV3-2|TRBJ2-3|-|TRBD2|12
CASGGGVDTQYF
TGTGCCAGCGGCGGGGGAGTAGATACGCAGTATTTT
>TRBV18|TRBJ2-1|-|TRBD2|17
CASSPPTGGSSYNEQFF
TGTGCCAGCTCACCGCCCACGGGGGGGAGCTCCTACAATGAGCAGTTCTTC
>TRBV11-2|TRBJ2-1|-|TRBD1|15
CASSLAGGQGYEQFF
TGTGCCAGCAGCTTAGCCGGCGGACAGGGGTATGAGCAGTTCTTC
>TRBV14|TRBJ1-2|-|-|14
CASSPYTAADGYTF
TGTGCCAGCAGCCCTTATACAGCGGCCGACGGCTACACCTTC
>TRBV19|TRBJ1-4|once|-|14
CASKIGSGNEKLFF
TGTGCCAGTAAAATAGGTTCGGGTAATGAAAAACTGTTTTTT
>TRBV19|TRBJ2-1|-|TRBD2|12
CASWGGNNEQFF
TGTGCCAGTTGGGGGGGGAATAATGAGCAGTTCTTC
>TRBV11-3|TRBJ2-2|-|TRBD1|18
CASSPRSGQGGHTGELFF
TGTGCCAGCAGCCCCAGGTCGGGACAGGGGGGGCACACCGGGGAGCTGTTTTTT
>TRBV6-5|TRBJ1-1|-|-|15
CASSLTLELNTEAFF
TGTGCCAGCAGCCTCACATTGGAGTTGAACACTGAAGCTTTCTTT
>TRBV5-1|TRBJ1-1|-|TRBD1|14
CASSPTGGFAEAFF
TGCGCCAGCAGCCCAACAGGGGGCTTCGCTGAAGCTTTCTTT
>TRBV2|TRBJ1-6|-|-|15
CASSGSGTGNSPLHF
TGTGCCAGCAGTGGGAGCGGGACGGGTAATTCACCCCTCCACTTT
>TRBV7-9|TRBJ2-5|-|-|16
CASSLLGQRYQETQYF
TGTGCCAGCAGCTTATTGGGGCAGAGGTACCAAGAGACCCAGTACTTC
>TRBV11-3|TRBJ2-1|-|-|13
CASSLGGHNEQFF
TGTGCCAGCAGCTTAGGGGGCCACAATGAGCAGTTCTTC
>TRBV29-1|TRBJ2-5|-|-|13
CSVFRGFQETQYF
TGCAGCGTTTTCCGAGGGTTCCAAGAGACCCAGTACTTC
>TRBV28|TRBJ1-1|-|-|12
CASSSMRAEAFF
TGTGCCAGCAGTTCCATGCGTGCTGAAGCTTTCTTT
>TRBV24-1|TRBJ2-2|-|TRBD1|16
CATSDRTGGADGELFF
TGTGCCACCAGTGATCGGACAGGGGGCGCGGACGGGGAGCTGTTTTTT
>TRBV19|TRBJ1-2|-|TRBD1|15
CASSPPTGGSYGYTF
TGTGCCAGTAGTCCACCGACAGGGGGGAGCTATGGCTACACCTTC
>TRBV12-3/TRBV12-4|TRBJ2-4|-|-|13
CASSPSGRNIQYF
TGTGCCAGCAGCCCCTCCGGGAGAAACATTCAGTACTTC
>TRBV5-1|TRBJ2-5|-|TRBD2|15
CASSLGTSGRETQYF
TGCGCCAGCAGCTTGGGGACTAGCGGGAGGGAGACCCAGTACTTC
>TRBV15|TRBJ2-3|-|TRBD1|13
CATRGQGSFSQYF
TGTGCCACCAGAGGACAGGGATCATTTTCGCAGTATTTT
>TRBV7-2|TRBJ1-6|-|TRBD1|15
CASSLVRTGYTPLHF
TGTGCCAGCAGCTTAGTTCGGACAGGGTATACACCCCTCCACTTT
>TRBV19|TRBJ2-2|-|TRBD2|15
CASHSGGASTGELFF
TGTGCCAGCCATAGCGGGGGGGCTAGCACCGGGGAGCTGTTTTTT
>TRBV5-1|TRBJ1-1|-|-|13
CASSARGYTEAFF
TGCGCCAGCAGCGCCAGGGGTTACACTGAAGCTTTCTTT
>TRBV13|TRBJ2-7|-|-|14
CASSLSEGIGEQYF
TGTGCCAGCAGCTTATCGGAGGGAATCGGCGAGCAGTACTTC
>TRBV12-3/TRBV12-4|TRBJ2-1|-|-|13
CASSFTGVHEQFF
TGTGCCAGCAGTTTTACGGGGGTACATGAGCAGTTCTTC
>TRBV9|TRBJ1-3|-|TRBD1|17
CASSVTSTGGVGNTIYF
TGTGCCAGCAGCGTAACGTCCACAGGGGGAGTAGGAAACACCATATATTTT
>TRBV7-2|TRBJ2-7|-|TRBD1|15
CASSSTWTGRYEQYF
TGTGCCAGCAGCTCAACCTGGACAGGGCGGTACGAGCAGTACTTC
>TRBV10-3|TRBJ2-1|-|TRBD1|11
CAITGGDEQFF
TGTGCCATAACAGGGGGCGATGAGCAGTTCTTC
>TRBV4-2|TRBJ1-4|few|TRBD1|15
CASSQVPGQNEKLFF
TGTGCCAGCAGCCAAGTTCCGGGACAGAATGAAAAACTGTTTTTT
>TRBV7-3|TRBJ1-2|-|TRBD1|17
CASSLLPQDRGDYGYTF
TGTGCCAGCAGCCTCCTACCGCAGGACAGGGGGGACTATGGCTACACCTTC
>TRBV6-2/TRBV6-3|TRBJ1-1|-|-|14
CASSYGGGNTEAFF
TGTGCCAGCAGTTACGGGGGCGGGAACACTGAAGCTTTCTTT
>TRBV12-5|TRBJ2-7|-|TRBD2|12
CASERGSYEQYF
TGTGCTAGCGAGCGGGGATCCTACGAGCAGTACTTC